Listed here are 6 T cell receptor beta chains from one sample, sequenced in a study of CD8 T cells in ankylosing spondylitis. TCRdb used MiXCR to reprocess the 5' RACE reads, holding one entry per CDR3 protein. The data contain about 140,000 distinct CDR3 sequences, 7% to 10% of them singletons. Sequenced input: synovial fluid, either unsorted or a sorted T cell fraction (not recorded which). These receptors were collected from a male donor with ankylosing spondylitis.

This chain joins TRBV20-1 and TRBJ2-6; unclear D gene. CDR3 size: 13 residues. The germline gives CDR1 DFQATT, CDR2 SNEGSKA (reference sequence). V dropped 4 bases and J dropped 4 bases, with 8 bases sitting between them. CDR3 protein: CSANKGGANVLTF. DNA of the CDR3: TGCAGTGCTAACAAGGGAGGGGCCAACGTCCTGACTTTC.

This clonotype has a count of ten or more. V gene TRBV2 combines with J gene TRBJ2-2; D not resolved. There are 16 residues in the CDR3. V was cut by 5 bases and J by 2 bases, with 15 bases left in between. The germline V gene has CDR1 SNHLY and CDR2 FYNNEI. The CDR3: CASSTPESYNTGELFF. The CDR3 nucleotides read TGTGCCAGCAGTACCCCTGAATCGTATAACACCGGGGAGCTGTTTTTT. The full variable domain, rest sourced from reference TRBV2 and TRBJ2-2, is EPEVTQTPSHQVTQMGQEVILRCVPISNHLYFYWYRQILGQKVEFLVSFYNNEISEKSEIFDDQFSVERPDGSNFTLKIRSTKLEDSAMYFCASSTPESYNTGELFFGEGSRLTVL.

This clonotype was seen at least ten times. The chain employs TRBV3-1 and TRBJ2-1, with D uncertain. CDR3 length equals 12 residues. The ends were cut back, 0 bases at V and 9 bases at J, with 6 bases in the middle. Germline V gives CDR1 LGHDT, CDR2 YNNKEL (reference sequence). The CDR3 nucleotides read TGTGCCAGCAGCCAAGAGTACCGTGAGCAGTTCTTC. The encoded protein is CASSQEYREQFF.

This clonotype was counted many times. CDR3 DNA sequence: TGTGCCAGCACCGACGGACAGGGACTGTCCTACGAGCAGTACTTC. Translated: CASTDGQGLSYEQYF. The chain recombines TRBV12-3 or TRBV12-4 with TRBJ2-7, with 8 nucleotides matching TRBD1. The CDR3 runs to 15 residues. V dropped 7 bases and J dropped 1; count of bases not matched to a gene: 9.

This clonotype was observed many times. The chain uses TRBV5-1 and TRBJ2-2; 12 bases align to TRBD2. Germline CDR1 is SGHRS and CDR2 is YFSETQ. Trimming took 0 bases from V and 5 from J; bases not matched to a gene: 5. The CDR3 length is 17 residues. The CDR3 DNA is TGCGCCAGCAGCTTGGGACTAGCGGGAGCGGGAACCGGGGAGCTGTTTTTT. Translated, it gives CASSLGLAGAGTGELFF.

V usage is TRBV7-3 and J usage is TRBJ2-1, with D tentatively TRBD2 (6 bases). This CDR3 is 15 amino acids long. Germline lookup yields CDR1 SGHTA and CDR2 FQGTGA. Trimming removed 0 bases from V and 3 bases from J, with 9 bases in between. CDR3 sequence (DNA): TGTGCCAGCAGCTTAACTAGCGGACGCTACAATGAGCAGTTCTTC. This codes for CASSLTSGRYNEQFF.